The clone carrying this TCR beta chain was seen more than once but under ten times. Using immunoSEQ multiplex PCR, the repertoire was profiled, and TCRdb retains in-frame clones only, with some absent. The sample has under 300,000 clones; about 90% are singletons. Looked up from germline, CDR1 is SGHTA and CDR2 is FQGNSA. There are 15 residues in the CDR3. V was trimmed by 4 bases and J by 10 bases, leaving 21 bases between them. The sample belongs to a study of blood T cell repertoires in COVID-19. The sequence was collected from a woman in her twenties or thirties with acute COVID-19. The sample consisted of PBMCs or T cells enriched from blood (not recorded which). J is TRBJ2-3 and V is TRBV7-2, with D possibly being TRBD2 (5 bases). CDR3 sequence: CASSSGSTTGIAQYF. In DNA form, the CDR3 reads TGTGCCAGCAGCTCCGGGTCCACAACGGGAATAGCGCAGTATTTT.